One sample yielded the 27 T cell receptor beta chains listed below, sequenced in a study of cytomegalovirus exposure and HLA in healthy donors. PCR amplification relied on 60 Vbeta primers (plus 13 Jbeta primers). Produced via immunoSEQ multiplex PCR; TCRdb's table is partial and in-frame only. The sample consists of about 160,000 clones, around nine tenths of them appearing once. The sequenced material came from PBMCs. The receptor source for this set is a woman between 18 and 29 years old in good health and CMV-seronegative.

The chain employs TRBV7-8 and TRBJ2-5; 9 bases fit TRBD1. V trimming: 5 bases; J trimming: 5 bases; junction bases outside the gene matches: 6. Germline values: CDR1 SGHVS, CDR2 FQNEAQ. The CDR3 runs to 14 residues. The CDR3 region is CASSPGTGWETQYF. The CDR3 nucleotides read TGTGCCAGCAGCCCAGGGACAGGGTGGGAGACCCAGTACTTC.

This clone was found once. The chain carries TRBV29-1 and TRBJ2-7, with 7 bases fitting TRBD1. Trimming took 5 bases from V and 5 from J; bases not matched to a gene: 12. Germline values: CDR1 SQVTM, CDR2 ANQGSEA. CDR3 size: 14 residues. CDR3 nucleotide sequence: TGCAGCGTTAGGGGGCTAAATAATAAGCACGAGCAGTACTTC. This sequence encodes CSVRGLNNKHEQYF.

The chain links TRBV7-2 to TRBJ2-7, with unresolved D. The CDR3 runs to 12 residues. Germline V gene lookup returns CDR1 SGHTA and CDR2 FQGNSA. Trimming removed 4 bases at V and 3 bases at J, with 7 bases between. DNA for the CDR3: TGTGCCAGCAGCTCCCTCGTCTACGAGCAGTACTTC. It codes for CASSSLVYEQYF. Filled out from reference TRBV7-2 and TRBJ2-7, the complete variable domain reads GAGVSQSPSNKVTEKGKDVELRCDPISGHTALYWYRQSLGQGLEFLIYFQGNSAPDKSGLPSDRFSAERTGGSVSTLTIQRTQQEDSAVYLCASSSLVYEQYFGPGTRLTVT.

The rearrangement links TRBV6-1 to TRBJ2-2; weak D call: TRBD2 (6 bases). CDR1 and CDR2 (germline): MNHNS, SASEGT. Trimming shortened V by 6 bases and J by 3 bases, and 14 bases separated the two germline ends. CDR3 length: 15 residues. The CDR3 protein is CASSPWGTDTGELFF. The CDR3 DNA sequence: TGTGCCAGCAGCCCCTGGGGGACTGACACCGGGGAGCTGTTTTTT.

The rearrangement joins TRBV6-6 to TRBJ2-7, with TRBD1 matching 9 bases. V lost 6 bases to trimming and J lost 5 bases; unmatched junction nucleotides: 5. From germline, CDR1 is MNHNY and CDR2 SVGAGI (reference sequence). This CDR3 spans 13 amino acids. The CDR3 sequence: CASSPQGAHEQYF. CDR3 nucleotides: TGTGCCAGCAGCCCACAGGGGGCCCACGAGCAGTACTTC.

The gene calls are TRBV18 and TRBJ2-7, with 7 bases that match TRBD1. J gave up 1 base and V 4 bases, and 7 bases lay outside the gene matches. This CDR3 region has 15 residues. Germline V gene lookup returns CDR1 KGHSH and CDR2 LQKENI. The CDR3 loop is CASSLQGQKSYEQYF. The CDR3 region has the DNA TGTGCCAGCTCACTACAGGGACAGAAATCCTACGAGCAGTACTTC.

The chain employs TRBV18 and TRBJ2-3; D may be TRBD2 (6 bases). This CDR3 region has 15 residues. V lost 5 bases to trimming and J lost 0 bases, with 12 bases between them. Per germline, CDR1 KGHSH and CDR2 LQKENI. The CDR3 is CASSEELASTDTQYF. The CDR3 DNA reads TGTGCCAGCTCAGAGGAGCTAGCGAGCACAGATACGCAGTATTTT.

The DNA for the CDR3 is TGCGCCAGCGGCGATCGACATGGAGGCTACACCTTC. The encoded protein is CASGDRHGGYTF. V and J are TRBV5-1 and TRBJ1-2, with D hard to call. Trimming took 7 bases from V and 8 from J, leaving 15 bases between them. The CDR3 is made up of 12 amino acids. CDR1 and CDR2 from the germline V gene are SGHRS and YFSETQ.

V and J are TRBV7-3 and TRBJ2-1, with 11 bases lining up with TRBD2. Germline values: CDR1 SGHTA, CDR2 FQGTGA. The CDR3 is 19 amino acids. V was pared by 3 bases and J by 0 bases, with 10 bases of the junction left unmatched. The CDR3 DNA follows: TGTGCCAGCAGCTTGTACGGGACTAGCGGTATAAGCTCCTACAATGAGCAGTTCTTC. As protein: CASSLYGTSGISSYNEQFF.

V usage is TRBV28 and J usage is TRBJ1-1, with D possibly matching TRBD1 (5 bases). The CDR3 totals 16 residues. Germline CDR1 and CDR2: MDHEN and SYDVKM. Trimming pared 5 bases from V and 1 base from J, leaving 17 bases between. Written as DNA, the CDR3 is TGTGCCAGCAGTCAATTCTCGGGGGGTCGGAACACTGAAGCTTTCTTT. This codes for CASSQFSGGRNTEAFF.

The rearrangement uses TRBV30 and TRBJ2-3; 14 bases match TRBD2. Per germline, CDR1 GTSNPN and CDR2 SVGIG (reference sequence). The V and J ends lost 5 bases and 2 bases, in that order; junction bases with no gene match: 3. This CDR3 contains 15 residues. Here the CDR3 reads CAWGTSGGPTDTQYF. DNA for the CDR3: TGTGCCTGGGGGACTAGCGGGGGCCCCACAGATACGCAGTATTTT. The full variable domain, completed using reference TRBV30 and TRBJ2-3, is SQTIHQWPATLVQPVGSPLSLECTVEGTSNPNLYWYRQAAGRGLQLLFYSVGIGQISSEVPQNLSASRPQDRQFILSSKKLLLSDSGFYLCAWGTSGGPTDTQYFGPGTRLTVL.

Only a few counts were recorded for this clone. The V gene is TRBV6-1, the J gene TRBJ1-2; no definite D call. V dropped 11 bases and J dropped 0 bases, with 16 bases sitting between them. There are 14 residues in the CDR3. Germline values: CDR1 MNHNS, CDR2 SASEGT. The CDR3 coding sequence is TGTGCCTGGACTTACGGAGAGACTAACTATGGCTACACCTTC. Protein product: CAWTYGETNYGYTF.

V and J are TRBV7-2 and TRBJ2-7, with TRBD2 as a possible D gene (6 bases). In germline, CDR1 is SGHTA, CDR2 FQGNSA. The germline V and J ends were trimmed by 4 bases and 4 bases, with 11 bases remaining between them. The CDR3 spans 13 residues. The CDR3 nucleotides read TGTGCCAGCAGCTACCGGACTACGTACGAGCAGTACTTC. Protein product: CASSYRTTYEQYF.

This clone was counted between two and nine times. The chain uses TRBV6-5 and TRBJ2-7; D remains ambiguous. This CDR3 is built from 15 residues. Germline V gives CDR1 MNHEY, CDR2 SVGAGI. Deletions cut 4 bases from V and 0 bases from J, with 13 bases between. CDR3 nucleotides: TGTGCCAGCAGTTCCAGCTGGGCTTCCTCCTACGAGCAGTACTTC. Its protein product is CASSSSWASSYEQYF.

CDR3 region: CASSEDSLIRNQPQHF. The CDR3 DNA sequence: TGTGCCAGCAGTGAAGACAGCCTGATCCGCAATCAGCCCCAGCATTTT. The J gene is TRBJ1-5, the V gene TRBV6-1; D remains unclear. CDR1 and CDR2 from the germline V gene are MNHNS and SASEGT. This CDR3 contains 16 residues. Trimming stripped 1 base from V and 2 bases from J, with 12 bases between.

This rearrangement joins TRBV7-2 to TRBJ2-7; 8 nucleotides agree with TRBD2. V trimming: 0 bases; J trimming: 4 bases; junction bases outside the gene matches: 2. Germline CDR1 is SGHTA and CDR2 is FQGNSA. The CDR3 extends over 14 amino acids. CDR3 in amino acids: CASSLAAGVYEQYF. In DNA form, the CDR3 reads TGTGCCAGCAGCTTAGCAGCGGGAGTATACGAGCAGTACTTC.

The chain recombines TRBV5-1 with TRBJ2-7; tentative D call: TRBD2 (5 bases). V dropped 0 bases and J dropped 3 bases, with 13 bases sitting between them. The CDR3 spans 15 residues. The V gene's germline CDR1 is SGHRS and CDR2 YFSETQ. The CDR3 spells CASSLARDEGYEQYF. CDR3 nucleotides: TGCGCCAGCAGCTTGGCCCGTGATGAGGGCTACGAGCAGTACTTC.

CDR3 in DNA: TGTGCCAGCAGCCCCATGAGCTCCTACGAGCAGTACTTC. Protein: CASSPMSSYEQYF. This chain connects TRBV5-6 to TRBJ2-7, with D hard to call. Germline V lookup: CDR1 SGHDT, CDR2 YYEEEE. V dropped 4 bases and J dropped 0 bases, with 8 bases sitting between them. The CDR3 is made up of 13 amino acids.

The chain joins TRBV6-6 to TRBJ1-1; TRBD1 is a possible D gene (6 bases). Germline V lookup: CDR1 MNHNY, CDR2 SVGAGI (reference sequence). V lost 0 bases and J 7 bases, leaving 15 bases between the germline ends. The CDR3 runs to 15 residues. The CDR3 protein is CASSYSGHRGGEAFF. In DNA, the CDR3 is TGTGCCAGCAGTTACTCGGGGCATAGAGGGGGTGAAGCTTTCTTT.

The rearrangement uses TRBV19 and TRBJ1-1; no reliable D call. V lost 6 bases and J 4 bases, leaving 18 bases between the germline ends. CDR3 length: 15 amino acids. The germline V gene has CDR1 LNHDA and CDR2 SQIVND (reference sequence). The CDR3: CASRAAERASTEAFF. CDR3 DNA: TGTGCCAGTAGGGCGGCGGAGAGGGCGAGCACTGAAGCTTTCTTT.

The chain joins TRBV5-1 to TRBJ2-3, with 9 bases fitting TRBD2. This CDR3 is 16 amino acids long. V was clipped by 1 base and J by 1 base; unmatched bases: 4. The V gene's germline CDR1 is SGHRS and CDR2 YFSETQ. The CDR3 nucleotides read TGCGCCAGCAGCTTGCCGGCTAGCGGGGGCACAGATACGCAGTATTTT. The encoded protein is CASSLPASGGTDTQYF. Combining the CDR3 with reference TRBV5-1 and TRBJ2-3 gives the whole variable domain KAGVTQTPRYLIKTRGQQVTLSCSPISGHRSVSWYQQTPGQGLQFLFEYFSETQRNKGNFPGRFSGRQFSNSRSEMNVSTLELGDSALYLCASSLPASGGTDTQYFGPGTRLTVL.

CDR3 coding DNA: TGTGCCAGCAGCCAAATGCGGGGGGCCTCCTACAATGAGCAGTTCTTC. Protein product: CASSQMRGASYNEQFF. The chain couples TRBV14 to TRBJ2-1, with 8 bases fitting TRBD2. The CDR3 extends over 16 amino acids. The V gene's germline CDR1 is SGHDN and CDR2 FVKESK. J was trimmed by 0 bases and V by 2 bases; bases with no gene match: 3.

The chain joins TRBV27 to TRBJ2-7; 7 positions agree with TRBD2. This CDR3 comprises 18 residues. The junction had 20 bases not matched to a gene; V was cut back by 3 bases and J by 6 bases. Germline CDR1 and CDR2: MNHEY and SMNVEV (reference sequence). The CDR3 DNA reads TGTGCCAGCAGTTTTTTTCTCCCCCCTCTAGCGGCCCCCGTCGAGCAGTACTTC. Its translation is CASSFFLPPLAAPVEQYF.

The chain couples TRBV9 to TRBJ1-2, with 7 bases aligning to TRBD1. The junction had 9 bases not matched to a gene; V was cut back by 0 bases and J by 4 bases. The CDR3 extends over 16 amino acids. From germline, CDR1 is SGDLS and CDR2 YYNGEE. The CDR3 loop reads CASSVAPGQVVYGYTF. The DNA of the CDR3 is TGTGCCAGCAGCGTAGCCCCCGGACAGGTCGTCTATGGCTACACCTTC.

This clone was seen only once. This chain joins TRBV28 and TRBJ2-7; D is unclear. The CDR3 runs 11 residues. The ends were cut back, 5 bases at V and 3 bases at J, with 5 bases in the middle. The germline CDR1 and CDR2 sequences are MDHEN and SYDVKM. The CDR3 loop is CASSPHYEQYF. As DNA, the CDR3 is TGTGCCAGCAGTCCCCACTACGAGCAGTACTTC.

The chain uses TRBV5-1 and TRBJ2-7, with D possibly matching TRBD2 (5 bases). Trimming cost V 3 bases and J 0 bases, with 10 bases left between them. From germline, CDR1 is SGHRS and CDR2 YFSETQ. The CDR3 contains 14 residues. CDR3 residues: CASSYGGSSYEQYF. CDR3 in DNA: TGCGCCAGCAGCTACGGAGGTAGCTCCTACGAGCAGTACTTC.

The chain joins TRBV30 to TRBJ1-4, with D possibly TRBD1 on 5 matching bases. V lost 3 bases and J lost 7, with 12 bases in between. This CDR3 is 13 amino acids long. CDR1 is GTSNPN and CDR2 is SVGIG in the germline V gene (reference sequence). CDR3 amino acids: CAWRSPGGEKLFF. The DNA of the CDR3 is TGTGCCTGGAGGTCCCCCGGGGGTGAAAAACTGTTTTTT.